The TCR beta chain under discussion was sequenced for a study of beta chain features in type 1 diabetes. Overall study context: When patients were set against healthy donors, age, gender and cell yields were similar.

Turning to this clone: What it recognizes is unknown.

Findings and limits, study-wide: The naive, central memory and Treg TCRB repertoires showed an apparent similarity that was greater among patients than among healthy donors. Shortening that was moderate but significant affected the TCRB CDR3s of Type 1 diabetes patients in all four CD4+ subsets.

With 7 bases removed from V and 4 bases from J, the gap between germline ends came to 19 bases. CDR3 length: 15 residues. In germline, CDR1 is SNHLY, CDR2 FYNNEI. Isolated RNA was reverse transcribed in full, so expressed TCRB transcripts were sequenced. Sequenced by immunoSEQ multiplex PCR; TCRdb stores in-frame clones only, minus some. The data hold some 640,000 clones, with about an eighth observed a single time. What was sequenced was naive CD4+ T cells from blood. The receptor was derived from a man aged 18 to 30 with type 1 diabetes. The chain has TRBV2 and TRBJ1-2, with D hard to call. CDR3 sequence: CASTFFVEEGYGYTF. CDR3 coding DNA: TGTGCCAGCACCTTCTTCGTAGAGGAGGGCTATGGCTACACCTTC.